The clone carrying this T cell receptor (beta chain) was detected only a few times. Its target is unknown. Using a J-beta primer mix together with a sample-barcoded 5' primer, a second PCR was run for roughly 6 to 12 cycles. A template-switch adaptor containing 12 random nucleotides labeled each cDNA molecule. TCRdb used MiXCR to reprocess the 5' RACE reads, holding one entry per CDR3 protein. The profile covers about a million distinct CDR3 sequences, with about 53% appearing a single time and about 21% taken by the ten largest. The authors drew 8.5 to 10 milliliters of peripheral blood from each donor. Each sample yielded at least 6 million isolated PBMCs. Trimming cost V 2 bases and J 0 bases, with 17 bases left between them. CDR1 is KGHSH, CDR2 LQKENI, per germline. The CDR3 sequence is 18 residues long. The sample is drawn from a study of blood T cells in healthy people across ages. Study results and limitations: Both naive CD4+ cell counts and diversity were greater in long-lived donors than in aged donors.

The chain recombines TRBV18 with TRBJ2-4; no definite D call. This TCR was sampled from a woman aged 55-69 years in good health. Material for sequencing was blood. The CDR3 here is CASSPGLGTSLAKNIQYF. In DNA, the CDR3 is TGTGCCAGCTCACCAGGGTTGGGCACAAGCCTAGCCAAAAACATTCAGTACTTC.